This TCR beta chain was sequenced for a study of blood T cell repertoires in COVID-19. About the study: PBMCs, B-cell-depleted T cells, or T cells provided the cDNA or gDNA that made up the material.

Measured with immunoSEQ multiplex PCR; TCRdb has only the in-frame clones, and not every one. The sample holds around 130,000 clones, more than 75% seen once. The CDR3 consists of 14 residues. Trimming took off 0 bases at V and 7 bases at J, with 14 bases between the two ends. The germline V gene encodes CDR1 SGDLS and CDR2 YYNGEE. The sequenced sample consisted of peripheral blood. This clonotype was obtained from a woman in her fifties or sixties who had recovered from COVID-19. The chain has TRBV9 and TRBJ2-7; no reliable D call. CDR3 protein: CASSVGGSAREQYF. The DNA of the CDR3 is TGTGCCAGCAGCGTAGGCGGCTCGGCGAGGGAGCAGTACTTC.